A single sample is the source of the 2 T cell receptor beta chains below, sequenced in a study of cytomegalovirus exposure and HLA in healthy donors. The PCR used 60 Vbeta and 13 Jbeta primers. Sequencing was performed with immunoSEQ multiplex PCR; in TCRdb, only in-frame clones are kept and a portion is missing. The profile covers roughly 200,000 clones, with more than 65% appearing a single time and around 2.6% taken by the ten largest. Material for sequencing was PBMCs. All receptors come from a female donor in good health and CMV-seronegative.

The J gene is TRBJ2-1, the V gene TRBV29-1, with TRBD2 identical over 11 bases. The CDR3 extends over 15 amino acids. V lost 3 bases and J lost 7; bases outside the gene matches: 8. Germline CDR1 reads SQVTM; CDR2 reads ANQGSEA. CDR3 sequence: CSVEALAGGYNEQFF. The CDR3 region has the DNA TGCAGCGTTGAGGCTCTAGCGGGAGGATATAATGAGCAGTTCTTC.

The J gene is TRBJ2-2, the V gene TRBV4-2; 7 nucleotides line up with TRBD2. J lost 4 bases, V lost 4 bases, and 6 bases had no gene match. CDR3 length: 15 residues. The germline V gene has CDR1 LGHNA and CDR2 YNFKEQ. The CDR3 coding sequence is TGTGCCAGCAGCCGGGAGGGACGAAGCACCGGGGAGCTGTTTTTT. Translation gives CASSREGRSTGELFF.